One and the same sample provided the 29 T cell receptor beta chains below, sequenced in a study of shared clonotypes between healthy human individuals. Measured with immunoSEQ multiplex PCR; TCRdb has only the in-frame clones, and not every one. The profile shows 850,000 to 1,200,000 clones, 75% of them singletons. Specimen: memory CD4+ T cells sorted from blood. Noted subset: CD45RA-negative fraction. Receptors originate from a man in his late teens or twenties in good health.

The J gene is TRBJ2-1, the V gene TRBV5-6; D may be TRBD2 (5 bases). V was pared by 1 base and J by 4 bases, with 12 bases between. Germline CDR1 SGHDT, CDR2 YYEEEE. The CDR3 loop spans 15 amino acids. Written as DNA, the CDR3 is TGTGCCAGCAGCTTGACGCTAGCCGGTTACAATGAGCAGTTCTTC. Its protein is CASSLTLAGYNEQFF.

The chain combines TRBV18 with TRBJ2-3; D uncertain. Germline V gene lookup returns CDR1 KGHSH and CDR2 LQKENI. This CDR3 is built from 14 residues. V was cut by 2 bases and J by 1 base, with 7 bases left in between. CDR3: CASSPNFRTDTQYF. The CDR3 DNA reads TGTGCCAGCTCACCAAACTTTCGCACAGATACGCAGTATTTT. Based on the CDR3 plus reference TRBV18 and TRBJ2-3, the full variable domain is NAGVMQNPRHLVRRRGQEARLRCSPMKGHSHVYWYRQLPEEGLKFMVYLQKENIIDESGMPKERFSAEFPKEGPSILRIQQVVRGDSAAYFCASSPNFRTDTQYFGPGTRLTVL.

The chain has TRBV7-8 and TRBJ2-2; D unresolved. This CDR3 comprises 14 residues. Germline V gene lookup returns CDR1 SGHVS and CDR2 FQNEAQ. Trimming took 3 bases from V and 1 from J, leaving 6 bases between them. In nucleotides, the CDR3 is TGTGCCAGCAGCTTTTCGGAGAACACCGGGGAGCTGTTTTTT. Translating gives CASSFSENTGELFF.

The J gene is TRBJ2-7, the V gene TRBV28; TRBD1 matches at 7 bases. The ends lost 5 bases at V and 0 bases at J; junction bases unmatched: 10. The CDR3 sequence is 16 residues long. The V gene's germline CDR1 is MDHEN and CDR2 SYDVKM. CDR3 DNA sequence: TGTGCCAGCAGTGTTCCAGGGGGTGCGAGCTCCTACGAGCAGTACTTC. Its protein is CASSVPGGASSYEQYF. Together with reference TRBV28 and TRBJ2-7, the CDR3 gives the full variable domain: DVKVTQSSRYLVKRTGEKVFLECVQDMDHENMFWYRQDPGLGLRLIYFSYDVKMKEKGDIPEGYSVSREKKERFSLILESASTNQTSMYLCASSVPGGASSYEQYFGPGTRLTVT.

This clone was observed a few times. This chain connects TRBV28 to TRBJ2-3, with 7 bases identical to TRBD1. Germline CDR1 MDHEN, CDR2 SYDVKM. This CDR3 spans 12 amino acids. V shed 7 bases, J shed 6 bases, and the junction held 4 bases outside the gene matches. The CDR3 region is CASTPGQDTQYF. The CDR3 region has the DNA TGTGCCAGCACCCCGGGACAGGATACGCAGTATTTT.

V is TRBV9 and J is TRBJ2-7; 8 bases line up with TRBD2. This CDR3 region has 14 residues. V shed 6 bases, J shed 4 bases, and the junction held 9 bases outside the gene matches. Germline assignment: CDR1 SGDLS and CDR2 YYNGEE. CDR3 DNA: TGTGCCAGCAACCCGGGGGGGGCCGGTTACGAGCAGTACTTC. Protein: CASNPGGAGYEQYF.

The V call is TRBV7-2, the J call TRBJ1-5; perhaps TRBD1 as D (6 bases). The CDR3 consists of 14 residues. Per the germline V gene, CDR1 is SGHTA and CDR2 is FQGNSA. Trimming left V 3 bases short and J 4 bases short, with 10 bases between. The CDR3 DNA reads TGTGCCAGCAGCTTGTCCACAGGGAATCAGCCCCAGCATTTT. It yields the protein CASSLSTGNQPQHF. Combining the CDR3 with reference TRBV7-2 and TRBJ1-5 gives the whole variable domain GAGVSQSPSNKVTEKGKDVELRCDPISGHTALYWYRQSLGQGLEFLIYFQGNSAPDKSGLPSDRFSAERTGGSVSTLTIQRTQQEDSAVYLCASSLSTGNQPQHFGDGTRLSIL.

This chain links TRBV7-2 with TRBJ2-7; 11 bases map to TRBD2. V lost 10 bases to trimming and J lost 7 bases; unmatched junction nucleotides: 12. Per the germline V gene, CDR1 is SGHTA and CDR2 is FQGNSA. This CDR3 spans 14 amino acids. The CDR3 region is CATRPTSGSREQYF. The CDR3 nucleotides read TGTGCCACCCGCCCAACTAGCGGGAGTAGAGAGCAGTACTTC. Based on the CDR3 plus reference TRBV7-2 and TRBJ2-7, the full variable domain is GAGVSQSPSNKVTEKGKDVELRCDPISGHTALYWYRQSLGQGLEFLIYFQGNSAPDKSGLPSDRFSAERTGGSVSTLTIQRTQQEDSAVYLCATRPTSGSREQYFGPGTRLTVT.

V is TRBV6-5 and J is TRBJ2-7; TRBD2 might be the D (5 bases). CDR1 is MNHEY and CDR2 is SVGAGI in the germline V gene. The V gene lost 7 bases and the J gene lost 3 bases, with 10 bases spanning the gap. The CDR3 covers 12 residues. The CDR3 region has the DNA TGTGCCAGCACCCGGGATTTCTACGAGCAGTACTTC. Translating it yields CASTRDFYEQYF.

In regard to this clone: A read error may produce the germline difference seen at one junction end. The V call is TRBV7-7, the J call TRBJ2-5; D is unclear. CDR3 length: 13 residues. Germline assignment: CDR1 SSHAT and CDR2 FNYEAQ (reference sequence). The CDR3 bases are TGTGCTAGCAGCCCTCAGCCTCAAGAGACCCAGTACTTC. Encoded protein: CASSPQPQETQYF.

In regard to this clone: The same CDR3 arises from other DNA sequences in this sample as well. The chain has TRBV9 and TRBJ1-2; tentative D call: TRBD1 (6 bases). Trimming took off 0 bases at V and 2 bases at J, with 8 bases between the two ends. The CDR3 has 14 amino acids. CDR1 and CDR2 from the germline V gene are SGDLS and YYNGEE. Here the CDR3 reads CASSVATGNYGYTF. In DNA form, the CDR3 reads TGTGCCAGCAGCGTAGCTACAGGGAACTATGGCTACACCTTC.

The chain employs TRBV18 and TRBJ2-4, with 8 bases matching TRBD1. The CDR3 is made up of 15 amino acids. Germline CDR1 is KGHSH and CDR2 is LQKENI. The V and J ends lost 3 bases and 15 bases, in that order; junction bases with no gene match: 16. The CDR3 coding sequence is TGTGCCAGCTCACCCGAAAGCCCCGGACAGGGCCGAAGGTACTTC. Encoded protein: CASSPESPGQGRRYF.

The CDR3 coding sequence is TGTGCCAGCAGTGAACCCAACAGAAACTACGAGCAGTACTTC. Amino acids: CASSEPNRNYEQYF. The rearrangement uses TRBV6-1 and TRBJ2-7; D gene uncertain. With 2 bases removed from V and 3 bases from J, the gap between germline ends came to 11 bases. CDR3 size: 14 residues. CDR1 and CDR2 from the germline V gene are MNHNS and SASEGT.

This chain uses TRBV4-2 with TRBJ2-2; no firm D call. This CDR3 has 15 amino acids. The ends were cut back, 0 bases at V and 1 base at J, with 6 bases in the middle. In germline, CDR1 is LGHNA, CDR2 YNFKEQ. The chain's CDR3 is CASSQDPGNTGELFF. The CDR3 DNA reads TGTGCCAGCAGCCAAGATCCGGGGAACACCGGGGAGCTGTTTTTT.

There are a few counts of this clone. The V and J genes are TRBV19 and TRBJ1-2, with 9 bases aligning to TRBD1. The CDR3 sequence is 17 residues long. V shed 3 bases, J shed 2 bases, and the junction held 10 bases outside the gene matches. Germline values: CDR1 LNHDA, CDR2 SQIVND (reference sequence). This CDR3 reads CASSMGPGQGGNYGYTF. CDR3 DNA sequence: TGTGCCAGTAGTATGGGCCCGGGACAGGGTGGAAACTATGGCTACACCTTC.

The chain recombines TRBV11-3 with TRBJ2-7; TRBD1 matches at 9 bases. The CDR3 contains 14 residues. Germline CDR1 reads SGHNT; CDR2 reads YENEEA. Losses at the gene ends were 1 base for V and 4 bases for J; bases not matched to a gene: 2. In nucleotides, the CDR3 is TGTGCCAGCAGCTTAGGAGGGACAGGGTACGAGCAGTACTTC. Residues: CASSLGGTGYEQYF.

Only one count was recorded for this clone. At the DNA level, this CDR3 is encoded by other sequences in the same sample as well. The chain recombines TRBV2 with TRBJ1-1; no clear D gene. The CDR3 contains 11 residues. The V gene lost 7 bases and the J gene lost 1 base, with 4 bases spanning the gap. The germline V gene encodes CDR1 SNHLY and CDR2 FYNNEI. The CDR3 sequence is CASTRNTEAFF. The CDR3, as DNA: TGTGCCAGCACCAGGAACACTGAAGCTTTCTTT.

This clone was picked up one time. The chain joins TRBV18 to TRBJ2-7, with no clear D. This CDR3 comprises 14 residues. V dropped 3 bases and J dropped 1 base, with 10 bases sitting between them. CDR1 and CDR2 (germline): KGHSH, LQKENI. CDR3 protein: CASSPNRGSYEQYF. The CDR3 nucleotides are TGTGCCAGCTCACCCAACCGAGGTTCCTACGAGCAGTACTTC. The full variable domain, with the rest looked up from reference TRBV18 and TRBJ2-7, is NAGVMQNPRHLVRRRGQEARLRCSPMKGHSHVYWYRQLPEEGLKFMVYLQKENIIDESGMPKERFSAEFPKEGPSILRIQQVVRGDSAAYFCASSPNRGSYEQYFGPGTRLTVT.

The chain combines TRBV6-1 with TRBJ2-7; 8 bases are a match to TRBD2. The V and J ends lost 4 bases and 5 bases, in that order; junction bases with no gene match: 7. This CDR3 has 14 residues. The germline V gene has CDR1 MNHNS and CDR2 SASEGT. CDR3 nucleotides: TGTGCCAGCAGTGGCATGGCGGGGGGTGACGAGCAGTACTTC. Amino acids: CASSGMAGGDEQYF.

The chain carries TRBV7-9 and TRBJ1-2; D unclear. The CDR3 is made up of 14 amino acids. Germline CDR1 reads SEHNR; CDR2 reads FQNEAQ (reference sequence). The germline V and J ends were trimmed by 5 bases and 8 bases, with 18 bases remaining between them. CDR3 in amino acids: CASSPRFGENGYTF. The CDR3 DNA reads TGTGCCAGCAGCCCCCGTTTCGGGGAGAACGGCTACACCTTC.

The chain employs TRBV10-1 and TRBJ1-1, with a possible D match to TRBD1 (5 bases). There are 13 residues in the CDR3. The V end was cut by 3 bases, the J end by 3 bases, with 8 bases between. The V gene's germline CDR1 is WNHNN and CDR2 SYGVQD (reference sequence). CDR3 in DNA: TGCGCCAGCAGTGACGGGGGGGACACTGAAGCTTTCTTT. Residues: CASSDGGDTEAFF.

This rearrangement joins TRBV5-1 to TRBJ1-4; 7 bases line up with TRBD1. The germline CDR1 and CDR2 sequences are SGHRS and YFSETQ. J lost 13 bases, V lost 4 bases, and 10 bases had no gene match. This CDR3 has 13 residues. CDR3 bases: TGCGCCAGCAGCATAACAGGGGTTGGGAGACTGTTTTTT. Amino acid sequence: CASSITGVGRLFF.

V is TRBV6-6 and J is TRBJ1-5; TRBD1 agrees at 7 bases. Germline loops: CDR1 MNHNY, CDR2 SVGAGI (reference sequence). With 7 bases clipped from V and 6 bases from J, the junction kept 12 bases outside the gene matches. CDR3 size: 15 residues. In nucleotides, the CDR3 is TGTGCCAGCACCCCTGAGGGGGCGCGTAGTCAGCCCCAGCATTTT. Translation: CASTPEGARSQPQHF.

The V call is TRBV10-2, the J call TRBJ1-5; possibly TRBD1 for D (6 bases). This CDR3 region has 17 residues. CDR1 and CDR2 (germline): WSHSY, SAAADI. Trimming removed 5 bases at V and 4 bases at J, with 21 bases between. The CDR3 DNA follows: TGCGCCAGCAGTCAACAGGGAAAGGCGGATGATAATCAGCCCCAGCATTTT. Amino acid sequence: CASSQQGKADDNQPQHF.

The rearrangement joins TRBV4-1 to TRBJ2-7; the D gene is possibly TRBD2 (6 bases). V lost 2 bases, J lost 2 bases, and 19 bases lay in between. Germline assignment: CDR1 MGHRA and CDR2 YSYEKL. CDR3 length: 17 residues. The CDR3 nucleotides read TGCGCCAGCAGCCAACTTTCCCTAGGGAGGAAAACCTACGAGCAGTACTTC. Translation: CASSQLSLGRKTYEQYF.

This rearrangement joins TRBV6-1 to TRBJ2-6; tentatively, D is TRBD1 or TRBD2 (5 bases each). Germline V gene lookup returns CDR1 MNHNS and CDR2 SASEGT. V lost 2 bases and J lost 1, with 9 bases in between. The CDR3 length is 16 residues. CDR3 protein: CASSEPWGSGANVLTF. CDR3 nucleotide sequence: TGTGCCAGCAGTGAACCGTGGGGGTCTGGGGCCAACGTCCTGACTTTC.

The J gene is TRBJ2-3, the V gene TRBV10-2, with D possibly being TRBD1 (6 bases). Deletions cut 4 bases from V and 1 base from J, with 9 bases between. The V gene's germline CDR1 is WSHSY and CDR2 SAAADI. The CDR3 extends over 14 amino acids. The DNA for the CDR3 is TGCGCCAGCAGTGCAGGGGACCGCACAGATACGCAGTATTTT. Protein: CASSAGDRTDTQYF.

This clone occurred many times. The chain is built from TRBV6-1 and TRBJ1-2; D call uncertain. CDR1 is MNHNS, CDR2 SASEGT, per germline. The CDR3 contains 14 residues. Trimming removed 5 bases from V and 1 base from J, with 11 bases in between. Here the CDR3 DNA reads TGTGCCAGCAGTATAAGGACCATTAACTATGGCTACACCTTC. Protein product: CASSIRTINYGYTF.

This chain joins TRBV4-1 and TRBJ1-2; D not certain. Germline CDR1 MGHRA, CDR2 YSYEKL. Trimming took 4 bases from V and 6 from J, leaving 12 bases between them. There are 13 residues in the CDR3. This CDR3 reads CASSLEERHGYTF. The CDR3 coding sequence is TGCGCCAGCAGCCTGGAAGAGAGGCATGGCTACACCTTC.